This entry lists 23 T cell receptor beta chains sequenced from one sample in a study of cytomegalovirus exposure and HLA in healthy donors. In the PCR, 60 Vbeta and 13 Jbeta primers were used. The repertoire was sequenced with immunoSEQ multiplex PCR; TCRdb's copy has only in-frame clones and lacks some. The sample has under 150,000 clones, 80% seen once. The sample taken for sequencing was PBMCs. Every receptor here comes from a male donor in good health and CMV-seronegative.

This clone was observed a handful of times. The chain joins TRBV28 to TRBJ2-3; 8 nucleotides line up with TRBD2. After removal of 7 bases from V and 4 bases from J, the junction contained 10 bases not matched to a gene. The CDR3 loop spans 15 amino acids. CDR1 is MDHEN, CDR2 SYDVKM, per germline. The CDR3, as DNA: TGTGCCAGCACTAAAGCCGGGGGGGCCCCAGATACGCAGTATTTT. Translated: CASTKAGGAPDTQYF.

Here the CDR3 reads CASSQDRGTPGGSFF. The CDR3 DNA reads as TGTGCCAGCAGCCAAGATCGGGGCACCCCCGGGGGAAGTTTCTTC. This rearrangement joins TRBV14 to TRBJ2-1; D might be TRBD2 (6 bases). The CDR3 runs 15 residues. Germline V gene lookup returns CDR1 SGHDN and CDR2 FVKESK. The V gene lost 0 bases and the J gene lost 16 bases, with 22 bases spanning the gap.

The CDR3: CASSAQRGRSTDTQYF. CDR3 nucleotide sequence: TGTGCCAGCAGCGCCCAGCGGGGACGGAGCACAGATACGCAGTATTTT. The chain uses TRBV7-9 and TRBJ2-3; 7 nucleotides match TRBD2. With V trimmed by 5 bases and J by 0 bases, 8 bases remained unmatched. Germline CDR1 is SEHNR and CDR2 is FQNEAQ (reference sequence). The length of the CDR3 is 16 residues.

The chain recombines TRBV2 with TRBJ1-2; 9 nucleotides agree with TRBD1. Germline-derived CDR1 and CDR2 are SNHLY and FYNNEI. J lost 5 bases, V lost 6 bases, and 13 bases had no gene match. There are 16 residues in the CDR3. In DNA form, the CDR3 reads TGTGCCAGCAGCAGAGGAGGGACAGGGATCTGGTATGGCTACACCTTC. Protein: CASSRGGTGIWYGYTF. Supplemented by reference TRBV2 and TRBJ1-2, the full variable domain reads EPEVTQTPSHQVTQMGQEVILRCVPISNHLYFYWYRQILGQKVEFLVSFYNNEISEKSEIFDDQFSVERPDGSNFTLKIRSTKLEDSAMYFCASSRGGTGIWYGYTFGSGTRLTVV.

This clone was seen a few times. CDR3 bases: TGTGCCATCAGTGGGGGCGGCCCTCAGGAAAAACTGTTTTTT. Translation: CAISGGGPQEKLFF. V usage is TRBV10-3 and J usage is TRBJ1-4, with D possibly being TRBD1 (5 bases). Trimming pared 4 bases from V and 8 bases from J, leaving 14 bases between. Germline V lookup: CDR1 ENHRY, CDR2 SYGVKD. CDR3 size: 14 residues.

This clone was seen a handful of times. V and J are TRBV7-2 and TRBJ1-3, with D possibly being TRBD1 (5 bases). Germline V gives CDR1 SGHTA, CDR2 FQGNSA. Trimming left V 5 bases short and J 3 bases short, with 11 bases between. The CDR3 totals 14 residues. The CDR3 here is CASSLGAIGNTIYF. CDR3 nucleotide sequence: TGTGCCAGCAGCCTAGGGGCCATTGGAAACACCATATATTTT.

The J gene is TRBJ2-5, the V gene TRBV7-3; 11 bases map to TRBD2. The J call may be faulty, since TRBJ2-7 better matches the DNA end. The CDR3 spans 15 residues. The germline gives CDR1 SGHTA, CDR2 FQGTGA. DNA for the CDR3: TGTGCCAGCAGCTTTACTAGCGGGGGAACCTACGAGCAGTACTTC. Translation: CASSFTSGGTYEQYF.

This chain links TRBV28 with TRBJ2-7; TRBD2 matches 8 bases. This CDR3 has 15 residues. Trimming removed 2 bases from V and 5 bases from J; junction bases left unmatched: 8. Germline CDR1 reads MDHEN; CDR2 reads SYDVKM. Written as DNA, the CDR3 is TGTGCCAGCAGTTTAGTGATAGCGGGGAGACACGAGCAGTACTTC. Translating gives CASSLVIAGRHEQYF.

V usage is TRBV7-2 and J usage is TRBJ2-3, with D uncertain. V was pared by 1 base and J by 5 bases, with 22 bases between. Germline CDR1 is SGHTA and CDR2 is FQGNSA. The CDR3 spans 18 residues. CDR3: CASSLGPQSPPTQDTQYF. In DNA, the CDR3 is TGTGCCAGCAGCTTAGGCCCCCAGTCCCCCCCCACGCAAGATACGCAGTATTTT.

V and J are TRBV19 and TRBJ2-1, with TRBD2 matching 13 bases. Looked up from germline, CDR1 is LNHDA and CDR2 is SQIVND (reference sequence). The trim removed 5 bases at V and 7 bases at J, leaving 5 bases unmatched. The CDR3 is 15 residues long. The CDR3 reads CASSGGLAGQNEQFF. DNA for the CDR3: TGTGCCAGTAGTGGGGGACTAGCGGGACAAAATGAGCAGTTCTTC.

The chain couples TRBV18 to TRBJ2-1; 7 bases agree with TRBD2. V trimming: 0 bases; J trimming: 6 bases; junction bases outside the gene matches: 8. The CDR3 totals 16 residues. From germline, CDR1 is KGHSH and CDR2 LQKENI. This CDR3 reads CASSPPERGVINEQFF. DNA of the CDR3: TGTGCCAGCTCACCACCGGAACGGGGGGTCATCAATGAGCAGTTCTTC.

Details on this clone: Germline is not matched at one junction end, which may reflect a read error. The chain joins TRBV7-9 to TRBJ2-1; D call uncertain. In germline, CDR1 is SEHNR, CDR2 FQNEAQ (reference sequence). The CDR3 is 11 amino acids. The DNA of the CDR3 is TGTGCCAGCAGCCCCGGCCCACAGCCCCTCTTC. This gives the protein CASSPGPQPLF. The full variable domain, with the rest looked up from reference TRBV7-9 and TRBJ2-1, is DTGVSQNPRHKITKRGQNVTFRCDPISEHNRLYWYRQTLGQGPEFLTYFQNEAQLEKSRLLSDRFSAERPKGSFSTLEIQRTEQGDSAMYLCASSPGPQPLFGPGTRLTVL.

Only a few counts were recorded for this clone. The chain carries TRBV2 and TRBJ1-1; D is unresolved. V lost 8 bases to trimming and J lost 0 bases, with 13 bases between them. The germline CDR1 and CDR2 sequences are SNHLY and FYNNEI. The CDR3 has 14 residues. CDR3: CASHPMYLNTEAFF. The CDR3 DNA reads as TGTGCCAGCCACCCTATGTACCTGAACACTGAAGCTTTCTTT. Full variable domain (outside the CDR3, taken from reference TRBV2 and TRBJ1-1): EPEVTQTPSHQVTQMGQEVILRCVPISNHLYFYWYRQILGQKVEFLVSFYNNEISEKSEIFDDQFSVERPDGSNFTLKIRSTKLEDSAMYFCASHPMYLNTEAFFGQGTRLTVV.

This sequence joins TRBV7-6 and TRBJ2-3; 11 nucleotides align to TRBD2. V trimming: 1 base; J trimming: 1 base; junction bases outside the gene matches: 7. This CDR3 is 18 amino acids long. Germline values: CDR1 SGHVS, CDR2 FNYEAQ. CDR3: CASSLVTSGEVRTDTQYF. The CDR3 DNA sequence: TGTGCCAGCAGCTTAGTGACTAGCGGGGAGGTTCGCACAGATACGCAGTATTTT.

This clone was picked up a small number of times. The gene calls are TRBV19 and TRBJ1-2; 8 nucleotides align to TRBD1. The CDR3 extends over 13 amino acids. V gave up 6 bases and J gave up 4 bases; unmatched junction bases: 4. The germline gives CDR1 LNHDA, CDR2 SQIVND (reference sequence). The CDR3 region is CASRADRAYGYTF. The CDR3 DNA reads TGTGCCAGTAGAGCGGACAGGGCCTATGGCTACACCTTC. The entire variable domain, with the rest obtained from reference TRBV19 and TRBJ1-2, is as follows: DGGITQSPKYLFRKEGQNVTLSCEQNLNHDAMYWYRQDPGQGLRLIYYSQIVNDFQKGDIAEGYSVSREKKESFPLTVTSAQKNPTAFYLCASRADRAYGYTFGSGTRLTVV.

The V call is TRBV27, the J call TRBJ2-5; D might be TRBD1 (5 bases). Trimming shortened V by 3 bases and J by 2 bases, and 16 bases separated the two germline ends. The CDR3 spans 16 residues. Germline V gene data show CDR1 as MNHEY and CDR2 as SMNVEV (reference sequence). Written as DNA, the CDR3 is TGTGCCAGCAGTTTCAATATCGGACACCCACAAGAGACCCAGTACTTC. Translating gives CASSFNIGHPQETQYF.

The chain uses TRBV2 and TRBJ2-5, with 9 nucleotides matching TRBD1. The CDR3 is 13 amino acids. Trimming cost V 6 bases and J 4 bases; bases outside gene matches: 3. The germline gives CDR1 SNHLY, CDR2 FYNNEI. CDR3 protein: CASRPGQGETQYF. The CDR3 DNA reads TGTGCCAGCAGACCGGGACAGGGAGAGACCCAGTACTTC.

The chain recombines TRBV15 with TRBJ1-1; TRBD1 might be the D (6 bases). Trimming took 0 bases from V and 3 from J, leaving 20 bases between them. The CDR3 is 18 residues long. CDR1 is LNHNV and CDR2 is YYDKDF in the germline V gene (reference sequence). The CDR3 region has the DNA TGTGCCACCAGCAGAGATGGTTCGAGGACAGCAGGAGACACTGAAGCTTTCTTT. Amino acids: CATSRDGSRTAGDTEAFF.

The chain uses TRBV6-1 and TRBJ2-5; 13 bases agree with TRBD2. CDR3 size: 15 residues. With 5 bases clipped from V and 4 bases from J, the junction kept 4 bases outside the gene matches. From germline, CDR1 is MNHNS and CDR2 SASEGT. This CDR3 is CASSSRTSGGETQYF. CDR3 DNA: TGTGCCAGCAGTTCTCGGACTAGCGGGGGAGAGACCCAGTACTTC.

CDR3 sequence reads: CSATTGTEAFF. CDR3 nucleotide sequence: TGCAGTGCTACTACGGGAACTGAAGCTTTCTTT. This rearrangement joins TRBV20-1 to TRBJ1-1, with D unresolved. This CDR3 contains 11 residues. The V gene lost 4 bases and the J gene lost 5 bases, with 8 bases spanning the gap. Germline assignment: CDR1 DFQATT and CDR2 SNEGSKA (reference sequence).

This rearrangement joins TRBV10-1 to TRBJ1-2; 7 nucleotides agree with TRBD1. This CDR3 spans 14 amino acids. CDR1 is WNHNN and CDR2 is SYGVQD in the germline V gene (reference sequence). V dropped 0 bases and J dropped 5; count of bases not matched to a gene: 3. CDR3 bases: TGCGCCAGCAGTGAGTCGGGGACAGATTATGGCTACACCTTC. It specifies CASSESGTDYGYTF.

The V gene is TRBV6-5, the J gene TRBJ2-7; 15 bases line up with TRBD2. The CDR3 has 14 amino acids. Germline V gene lookup returns CDR1 MNHEY and CDR2 SVGAGI. Unmatched junction bases numbered 2, after V lost 8 bases and J lost 3 bases. The CDR3 bases are TGTGCCAGCGGACTAGCGGGGGGGCACTACGAGCAGTACTTC. Translated: CASGLAGGHYEQYF.

This clone was recorded only once. V usage is TRBV11-2 and J usage is TRBJ1-2, with 7 bases lining up with TRBD1. Germline assignment: CDR1 SGHAT and CDR2 FQNNGV. The CDR3 sequence is 16 residues long. V was pared by 5 bases and J by 6 bases, with 15 bases of the junction left unmatched. The DNA for the CDR3 is TGTGCCAGCAGCATGTTAGAGGGACAGTGGGCGCATGGCTACACCTTC. This translates into CASSMLEGQWAHGYTF.